These 28 T cell receptor beta chains were all obtained from the same sample, sequenced in a study of PD-1 blockade in classical Hodgkin lymphoma. Using immunoSEQ multiplex PCR, the repertoire was profiled, and TCRdb retains in-frame clones only, with some absent. The sample contains tens of thousands of clones, almost 85% of which appear only once. Sample time point: cycle 4 day 1 (C4D1), after more than 5 weeks of nivolumab. Every single patient, without exception, relapsed after autologous stem cell transplantation, and brentuximab vedotin exposure varied. The source was peripheral blood mononuclear cells (PBMCs), collected before the fourth cycle of nivolumab. Source of these receptors: a human donor with classical Hodgkin lymphoma.

By sample share, this clone is large. V usage is TRBV4-2 and J usage is TRBJ2-3; the match to TRBD2 covers 7 bases. There are 16 residues in the CDR3. With 3 bases clipped from V and 4 bases from J, the junction kept 10 bases outside the gene matches. CDR1 LGHNA and CDR2 YNFKEQ come from the germline V gene. CDR3 sequence: CASSQGGVGAADTQYF. The CDR3 nucleotides are TGTGCCAGCAGCCAGGGAGGGGTGGGAGCGGCAGATACGCAGTATTTT.

The chain is built from TRBV4-1 and TRBJ2-7, with TRBD2 as a possible D gene (7 bases). Germline V gene lookup returns CDR1 MGHRA and CDR2 YSYEKL. The CDR3 extends over 16 amino acids. V lost 3 bases and J 3 bases, leaving 18 bases between the germline ends. In nucleotides, the CDR3 is TGCGCCAGCAGCCACCCTGGCGGGGGCCTCTACTACGAGCAGTACTTC. This sequence encodes CASSHPGGGLYYEQYF.

V is TRBV7-3 and J is TRBJ1-1, with a tentative D call TRBD1 (6 bases). The V end was cut by 5 bases, the J end by 7 bases, with 17 bases between. The CDR3 is 14 amino acids. CDR1 and CDR2 (germline): SGHTA, FQGTGA. CDR3 in amino acids: CASSGRYREVEAFF. The DNA for the CDR3 is TGTGCCAGCAGCGGGCGTTACAGGGAGGTTGAAGCTTTCTTT.

The chain employs TRBV9 and TRBJ2-5, with 8 nucleotides matching TRBD2. J was trimmed by 2 bases and V by 0 bases; bases with no gene match: 6. The germline gives CDR1 SGDLS, CDR2 YYNGEE. The length of the CDR3 is 16 residues. This CDR3 reads CASSVVGGGLQETQYF. As DNA, the CDR3 is TGTGCCAGCAGCGTAGTAGGCGGGGGGCTACAAGAGACCCAGTACTTC.

Only one count was recorded for this clone. The V call is TRBV6-1, the J call TRBJ2-3; D tentatively fits TRBD1 or TRBD2 (6 bases each). Trimming took off 6 bases at V and 2 bases at J, with 12 bases between the two ends. Per germline, CDR1 MNHNS and CDR2 SASEGT. The CDR3 sequence is 14 residues long. CDR3 sequence: CASSTGTFTDTQYF. The CDR3 DNA is TGTGCCAGCAGCACAGGGACTTTCACAGATACGCAGTATTTT.

By sample fraction, this clone is medium-sized (0.01 to 0.1%). The V and J genes are TRBV7-9 and TRBJ1-4, with D possibly matching TRBD1 (6 bases). The germline V gene has CDR1 SEHNR and CDR2 FQNEAQ (reference sequence). CDR3 length equals 13 residues. V lost 11 bases, J lost 3 bases, and 13 bases lay in between. This CDR3 reads CASGGGSNEKLFF. In DNA, the CDR3 is TGTGCCTCGGGAGGGGGATCTAATGAAAAACTGTTTTTT.

The V gene is TRBV7-9, the J gene TRBJ2-7; D not resolved. CDR3 size: 12 residues. Per germline, CDR1 SEHNR and CDR2 FQNEAQ (reference sequence). V dropped 2 bases and J dropped 4 bases, with 6 bases sitting between them. The CDR3 loop is CASSLTGYEQYF. The CDR3 nucleotides read TGTGCCAGCAGCTTAACGGGTTACGAGCAGTACTTC.

In nucleotides, the CDR3 is TGCGCCAGCAGAGGGAACACCGGGGAGCTGTTTTTT. Its translation is CASRGNTGELFF. The genes are TRBV5-1 and TRBJ2-2; D gene ambiguous. The V end lost 5 bases, the J end lost 1 base, and 3 bases lay between the germline ends. The CDR3 loop spans 12 amino acids. Germline CDR1 SGHRS, CDR2 YFSETQ.

The V gene is TRBV20-1, the J gene TRBJ1-5, with D uncertain. The germline V gene has CDR1 DFQATT and CDR2 SNEGSKA (reference sequence). V lost 4 bases to trimming and J lost 4 bases, with 5 bases between them. The CDR3 has 11 amino acids. CDR3 nucleotides: TGCAGTGCTATATATAATCAGCCCCAGCATTTT. Translated: CSAIYNQPQHF.

This rearrangement joins TRBV4-1 to TRBJ2-7, with TRBD2 matching 10 bases. In germline, CDR1 is MGHRA, CDR2 YSYEKL. The V and J ends lost 2 bases and 9 bases, in that order; junction bases with no gene match: 10. CDR3 length: 15 amino acids. In DNA form, the CDR3 reads TGCGCCAGCAGCCAAAGAATAGCGGGGGGCTCTGGGCAGTACTTC. Translation gives CASSQRIAGGSGQYF.

This clone is labeled as medium-sized. The chain employs TRBV7-3 and TRBJ2-1, with D perhaps matching TRBD2 (5 bases). The V end lost 5 bases, the J end lost 0 bases, and 8 bases lay between the germline ends. The CDR3 totals 14 residues. Germline V gives CDR1 SGHTA, CDR2 FQGTGA. In nucleotides, the CDR3 is TGTGCCAGCAGCCCCGGGAACTCCTACAATGAGCAGTTCTTC. This gives the protein CASSPGNSYNEQFF.

The V and J genes are TRBV30 and TRBJ2-5; perhaps TRBD2 as D (6 bases). CDR1 and CDR2 (germline): GTSNPN, SVGIG (reference sequence). CDR3 size: 12 residues. V lost 5 bases to trimming and J lost 0 bases, with 7 bases between them. The CDR3 sequence is CAWGGDQETQYF. CDR3 DNA: TGTGCCTGGGGCGGGGACCAAGAGACCCAGTACTTC.

The chain uses TRBV5-1 and TRBJ1-4, with 9 bases aligning to TRBD1. This CDR3 contains 15 residues. The germline V gene encodes CDR1 SGHRS and CDR2 YFSETQ. V shed 2 bases, J shed 8 bases, and the junction held 7 bases outside the gene matches. As DNA, the CDR3 is TGCGCCAGCAGCTTATACGGGACAGGGAGAGAAAAACTGTTTTTT. It is translated as CASSLYGTGREKLFF.

This clone was found a few times. This chain connects TRBV6-6 to TRBJ1-2; D may be TRBD1 (6 bases). V lost 7 bases and J 4 bases, leaving 16 bases between the germline ends. This CDR3 is 14 amino acids long. Germline V gene sequence: CDR1 MNHNY, CDR2 SVGAGI (reference sequence). This chain's CDR3 is CASTGTPFSYGYTF. In DNA, the CDR3 is TGTGCCAGCACCGGGACACCTTTTAGCTATGGCTACACCTTC.

V usage is TRBV5-3 and J usage is TRBJ2-2; 8 bases match TRBD2. TRBV5-3 is classed as an ORF, of uncertain function. V lost 0 bases and J lost 5; bases outside the gene matches: 0. This CDR3 contains 14 residues. Here the CDR3 DNA reads TGTGCCAGAAGCTTGGGACTAGCGACCGGGGAGCTGTTTTTT. Its translation: CARSLGLATGELFF.

A single count supports this clone. The gene calls are TRBV19 and TRBJ2-1, with D uncertain. V was pared by 5 bases and J by 6 bases, with 14 bases between. The germline V gene has CDR1 LNHDA and CDR2 SQIVND (reference sequence). CDR3 length: 14 amino acids. The chain's CDR3 is CASSPPGSPNEQFF. CDR3 DNA sequence: TGTGCCAGTAGTCCCCCCGGTTCCCCCAATGAGCAGTTCTTC.

The table lists this clone with a few counts. The rearrangement joins TRBV19 to TRBJ1-2; 8 bases line up with TRBD1. Germline assignment: CDR1 LNHDA and CDR2 SQIVND (reference sequence). The V segment lost 8 bases and the J segment 4 bases; nucleotides outside the gene matches: 6. The CDR3 is 13 residues long. CDR3 sequence reads: CASEDRVGYGYTF. The CDR3 DNA is TGTGCCAGTGAGGACAGGGTGGGCTATGGCTACACCTTC.

This clone was detected only a few times. The chain is built from TRBV27 and TRBJ1-2; tentatively, D is TRBD1 (5 bases). The CDR3 loop spans 12 amino acids. In germline, CDR1 is MNHEY, CDR2 SMNVEV (reference sequence). V shed 5 bases and J shed 5 bases, with 9 bases lying between them. The CDR3 loop is CASSPQGYGYTF. CDR3 in DNA: TGTGCCAGCAGTCCCCAGGGATATGGCTACACCTTC.

V usage is TRBV10-3 and J usage is TRBJ1-6, with D possibly matching TRBD1 (6 bases). V shed 4 bases and J shed 8 bases, with 12 bases lying between them. The CDR3 covers 14 residues. CDR1 ENHRY and CDR2 SYGVKD come from the germline V gene. This chain's CDR3 is CAISADRRYSPLHF. Written as DNA, the CDR3 is TGTGCCATCAGTGCAGACAGGAGGTATTCACCCCTCCACTTT.

This clone was seen once. Written as DNA, the CDR3 is TGTGCCATCAGTGACACCTCCGGAGGGCAGGGGCGGGGCGGGGAGCTGTTTTTT. Translating gives CAISDTSGGQGRGGELFF. V and J are TRBV10-3 and TRBJ2-2; possibly TRBD1 or TRBD2 for D (6 bases each). The V end lost 3 bases, the J end lost 7 bases, and 24 bases lay between the germline ends. Germline V lookup: CDR1 ENHRY, CDR2 SYGVKD. This CDR3 has 18 residues.

The V call is TRBV6-5, the J call TRBJ1-4; no clear D gene. The CDR3 contains 10 residues. The germline V and J ends were trimmed by 5 bases and 8 bases, with 3 bases remaining between them. From germline, CDR1 is MNHEY and CDR2 SVGAGI. In DNA form, the CDR3 reads TGTGCCAGCAGTGCCGAAAAACTGTTTTTT. Its protein product is CASSAEKLFF.

The count of this clone is one. The rearrangement links TRBV2 to TRBJ2-5; TRBD2 agrees at 9 bases. Losses at the gene ends were 7 bases for V and 5 bases for J; bases not matched to a gene: 11. CDR3 length equals 15 residues. Germline V CDR1 and CDR2: SNHLY, FYNNEI. The CDR3 nucleotides are TGTGCCAGCATCCCTGGTCTAGCGGGGATCGAGACCCAGTACTTC. It specifies CASIPGLAGIETQYF.

This clone was recorded only once. This chain uses TRBV5-6 with TRBJ2-7; D remains unclear. The V and J ends lost 0 bases and 5 bases respectively, with 3 bases between them. There are 11 residues in the CDR3. Germline CDR1 SGHDT, CDR2 YYEEEE. For the CDR3, the DNA is TGTGCCAGCAGCTTGGGTCACGAGCAGTACTTC. Its protein product is CASSLGHEQYF.

The chain has TRBV7-6 and TRBJ1-1, with D possibly TRBD1 on 5 matching bases. Germline assignment: CDR1 SGHVS and CDR2 FNYEAQ. V shed 2 bases and J shed 1 base, with 8 bases lying between them. The CDR3 has 14 amino acids. The CDR3 here is CASSLTGQNTEAFF. DNA of the CDR3: TGTGCCAGCAGCTTAACAGGACAGAACACTGAAGCTTTCTTT.

The gene calls are TRBV5-1 and TRBJ1-2, with 10 positions matching TRBD1. With 3 bases clipped from V and 6 bases from J, the junction kept 14 bases outside the gene matches. The length of the CDR3 is 17 residues. CDR1 is SGHRS, CDR2 YFSETQ, per germline. CDR3 in DNA: TGCGCCAGCAGCTCCCACCCGGGACAGGGGACTTTGGATGGCTACACCTTC. This translates into CASSSHPGQGTLDGYTF.

The genes are TRBV6-6 and TRBJ2-3; D gene uncertain. Germline V lookup: CDR1 MNHNY, CDR2 SVGAGI (reference sequence). V was shortened by 7 bases and J by 4 bases, with 6 bases between the two germline ends. The CDR3 has 11 amino acids. The CDR3 nucleotides are TGTGCCAGCACCACGTCAGATACGCAGTATTTT. Translation gives CASTTSDTQYF.

The chain combines TRBV6-5 with TRBJ2-3; perhaps TRBD1 as D (5 bases). From germline, CDR1 is MNHEY and CDR2 SVGAGI. The CDR3 runs 14 residues. V shed 6 bases and J shed 2 bases, with 12 bases lying between them. CDR3 sequence reads: CASRRQKTTDTQYF. CDR3 coding DNA: TGTGCCAGCAGACGACAGAAAACCACAGATACGCAGTATTTT.

The chain links TRBV5-1 to TRBJ1-1; the match to TRBD1 covers 8 bases. Germline values: CDR1 SGHRS, CDR2 YFSETQ. The CDR3 is 15 residues long. The V segment lost 4 bases and the J segment 0 bases; nucleotides outside the gene matches: 5. CDR3 amino acids: CASSPGQVMNTEAFF. The DNA for the CDR3 is TGCGCCAGCAGCCCGGGACAGGTCATGAACACTGAAGCTTTCTTT.